Listed below are T cell receptor beta chains from one sample, sequenced in a study of CD8 T cells in ankylosing spondylitis. TCRdb processed the 5' RACE reads anew with MiXCR; each CDR3 protein has one entry. This sample yields some 400,000 distinct CDR3 sequences, of which about 20% are seen a single time; about a sixth belongs to the top ten. Sequencing was done on a sample of blood, either unsorted or a sorted T cell fraction (not recorded which). Receptor source: a male donor with ankylosing spondylitis. Each CDR3 is given with its conserved first and last residue.

V: TRBV6-2/TRBV6-3
J: TRBJ1-1
CDR3: CASSVGTGGTEAFF

V: TRBV7-3
J: TRBJ2-7
CDR3: CASSQDRYSYEQYF

V: TRBV5-6
J: TRBJ2-3
CDR3: CASSLSLNPSTDTQYF

V: TRBV18
J: TRBJ2-1
CDR3: CASSPELTTGELQDEQFF

V: TRBV5-6
J: TRBJ2-7
CDR3: CASIWTGGDEQYF

V: TRBV10-3
J: TRBJ2-1
CDR3: CAIRSGTGDNEQFF

V: TRBV30
J: TRBJ2-1
CDR3: CARSLGGTPYNEQFF

V: TRBV30
J: TRBJ1-5
CDR3: CAWSRGRYSNQPQHF

V: TRBV30
J: TRBJ1-5
CDR3: CAWSVQIGGDQPQHF

V: TRBV10-2
J: TRBJ1-1
CDR3: CASSESTGYTEAFF

V: TRBV12-3/TRBV12-4
J: TRBJ1-6
CDR3: CASALGQGFSPLHF

V: TRBV6-6
J: TRBJ2-7
CDR3: CASSYSDRYEQYF

V: TRBV3-1
J: TRBJ2-3
CDR3: CASSQALAGSSTDTQYF

V: TRBV20-1
J: TRBJ2-7
CDR3: CSAGGHGEQYF